Following are 18 T cell receptor beta chains from one sample sequenced in a study of chronic HIV infection and antiretroviral therapy. MiXCR, applied by TCRdb to the 5' RACE reads, yields one record per CDR3 protein. Found here are more than 25,000 distinct CDR3 sequences, more than 7.5% of them singletons; the top ten hold 2% to 2.5%. Sequencing was carried out using peripheral blood. Receptor source: an adult who had HIV and had not received antiretroviral therapy, or was an uninfected healthy control (not recorded which).

This clonotype was seen once. The V call is TRBV5-1, the J call TRBJ1-1, with 8 bases that match TRBD1. Germline V CDR1 and CDR2: SGHRS, YFSETQ. V lost 5 bases and J lost 3; bases outside the gene matches: 3. This CDR3 spans 13 amino acids. The CDR3 region is CASSGTGDTEAFF. In nucleotides, the CDR3 is TGCGCCAGCAGTGGGACAGGCGACACTGAAGCTTTCTTT.

This clonotype showed up many times. The chain joins TRBV27 to TRBJ2-7, with D possibly TRBD2 on 6 matching bases. Trimming pared 3 bases from V and 3 bases from J, leaving 12 bases between. This CDR3 has 14 residues. In germline, CDR1 is MNHEY, CDR2 SMNVEV (reference sequence). The CDR3 DNA is TGTGCCAGCAGTTTTACGCCCGGGGGCTACGAGCAGTACTTC. Translating gives CASSFTPGGYEQYF.

This clonotype was seen many times. The rearrangement links TRBV6-5 to TRBJ1-1; D remains ambiguous. The CDR3 has 11 residues. Germline V gene sequence: CDR1 MNHEY, CDR2 SVGAGI. Between the trimmed V and J ends, which lost 6 bases and 5 bases, there was a span of 7 bases. DNA of the CDR3: TGTGCCAGCAGCGCAGGAACTGAAGCTTTCTTT. Translating it yields CASSAGTEAFF.

J is TRBJ1-1 and V is TRBV20-1; the D is unclear. The CDR3 is 11 amino acids. Looked up from germline, CDR1 is DFQATT and CDR2 is SNEGSKA (reference sequence). V gave up 5 bases and J gave up 4 bases, with 8 bases separating them. Written as DNA, the CDR3 is TGCAGTGCTCGAGGGTTCACTGAAGCTTTCTTT. Amino acid sequence: CSARGFTEAFF.

As concerns this clonotype: A much bigger clone sits one base away, suggesting this may be a read error. V and J are TRBV6-6 and TRBJ2-1, with D possibly TRBD2 on 5 matching bases. Germline assignment: CDR1 MNHNY and CDR2 SVGAGI (reference sequence). The CDR3 is 12 residues long. Trimming cost V 5 bases and J 7 bases, with 9 bases left between them. CDR3 residues: CASSHGVNEQFF. The CDR3 bases are TGTGCCAGCAGTCACGGGGTAAATGAGCAGTTCTTC.

This clonotype occurred many times. The chain employs TRBV6-6 and TRBJ1-2; TRBD1 matches at 9 bases. The CDR3 is 14 residues long. After removal of 9 bases from V and 4 bases from J, the junction contained 9 bases not matched to a gene. Germline V gene lookup returns CDR1 MNHNY and CDR2 SVGAGI (reference sequence). This CDR3 is CASEQGAELYGYTF. The CDR3 nucleotides are TGTGCCAGTGAACAGGGGGCCGAACTCTATGGCTACACCTTC.

This clonotype showed up many times. This sequence joins TRBV12-3 or TRBV12-4 and TRBJ2-3, with TRBD2 matching 9 bases. The J segment lost 6 bases and the V segment lost 7 bases, leaving 11 bases of the junction unmatched. The CDR3 runs to 15 residues. The CDR3: CASTPSGTTRDTQYF. The DNA for the CDR3 is TGTGCCAGCACCCCTAGCGGGACCACTCGGGATACGCAGTATTTT.

The V and J genes are TRBV29-1 and TRBJ1-1, with a weak D call TRBD1 (6 bases). CDR1 and CDR2 from the germline V gene are SQVTM and ANQGSEA. Between the trimmed V and J ends, which lost 5 bases and 0 bases, there was a span of 13 bases. This CDR3 region has 14 residues. The CDR3, as DNA: TGCAGCGTTAGGGGGGGTCGCATGAACACTGAAGCTTTCTTT. It specifies CSVRGGRMNTEAFF. Full variable domain (outside the CDR3, taken from reference TRBV29-1 and TRBJ1-1): SAVISQKPSRDICQRGTSLTIQCQVDSQVTMMFWYRQQPGQSLTLIATANQGSEATYESGFVIDKFPISRPNLTFSTLTVSNMSPEDSSIYLCSVRGGRMNTEAFFGQGTRLTVV.

This clonotype was counted ten times or more. This chain links TRBV9 with TRBJ2-2; 11 bases agree with TRBD1. J was trimmed by 0 bases and V by 5 bases; bases with no gene match: 0. The CDR3 has 15 amino acids. CDR1 SGDLS and CDR2 YYNGEE come from the germline V gene. CDR3 in DNA: TGTGCCAGCAGGGGACAGGGGGCGAACACCGGGGAGCTGTTTTTT. Amino acid sequence: CASRGQGANTGELFF.

A word on this clonotype: One base away lies a much larger clone, so this may be a sequencing read error. The chain is built from TRBV24-1 and TRBJ1-1; TRBD1 matches at 10 bases. The CDR3 covers 14 residues. Germline loops: CDR1 KGHDR, CDR2 SFDVKD. Here the CDR3 DNA reads TGTGCCACCAGGGGGACAGGGGATAACACTGAAGCTTCCTTT. Its translation is CATRGTGDNTEASF.

V gene TRBV5-1 combines with J gene TRBJ2-5; TRBD2 aligns across 10 bases. This CDR3 region has 15 residues. Germline V CDR1 and CDR2: SGHRS, YFSETQ. V was clipped by 0 bases and J by 5 bases; unmatched bases: 4. The CDR3 DNA reads as TGCGCCAGCAGCTTGGGGCTAGCGGGAGATGAGACCCAGTACTTC. Translating it yields CASSLGLAGDETQYF.

The chain employs TRBV7-9 and TRBJ2-5; D is undetermined. V dropped 5 bases and J dropped 2 bases, with 9 bases sitting between them. The CDR3 runs 13 residues. CDR1 and CDR2 from the germline V gene are SEHNR and FQNEAQ (reference sequence). The chain's CDR3 is CASSPAEQETQYF. The DNA for the CDR3 is TGTGCCAGCAGCCCAGCCGAACAAGAGACCCAGTACTTC. Variable domain in full (rest from reference TRBV7-9 and TRBJ2-5): DTGVSQNPRHKITKRGQNVTFRCDPISEHNRLYWYRQTLGQGPEFLTYFQNEAQLEKSRLLSDRFSAERPKGSFSTLEIQRTEQGDSAMYLCASSPAEQETQYFGPGTRLLVL.

The sample holds many counts of this clonotype. This chain links TRBV15 with TRBJ2-7; D perhaps matches TRBD2 (5 bases). Trimming pared 0 bases from V and 3 bases from J, leaving 9 bases between. The CDR3 is made up of 14 amino acids. Per germline, CDR1 LNHNV and CDR2 YYDKDF (reference sequence). The CDR3 DNA is TGTGCCACCAGCAGAGATGGCGGGCACTACGAGCAGTACTTC. As protein: CATSRDGGHYEQYF.

This clonotype was seen many times. This chain joins TRBV20-1 and TRBJ1-5, with 8 bases aligning to TRBD1. From germline, CDR1 is DFQATT and CDR2 SNEGSKA (reference sequence). This CDR3 spans 15 amino acids. The V and J ends lost 0 bases and 3 bases, in that order; junction bases with no gene match: 4. This CDR3 reads CSARDWDRSNQPQHF. DNA for the CDR3: TGCAGTGCTAGAGACTGGGACAGGTCCAATCAGCCCCAGCATTTT.

This clonotype turned up a few times. The V and J genes are TRBV4-1 and TRBJ1-4; 10 positions agree with TRBD1. Germline values: CDR1 MGHRA, CDR2 YSYEKL. The V segment lost 4 bases and the J segment 8 bases; nucleotides outside the gene matches: 10. The CDR3 is 16 residues long. This CDR3 is CASSLSPGQGYEKLFF. CDR3 bases: TGCGCCAGCAGCCTCTCTCCGGGACAGGGGTACGAAAAACTGTTTTTT.

This clonotype was detected many times. The rearrangement joins TRBV18 to TRBJ2-3, with 8 bases fitting TRBD1. Unmatched junction bases numbered 9, after V lost 6 bases and J lost 4 bases. The germline V gene encodes CDR1 KGHSH and CDR2 LQKENI. This CDR3 spans 15 amino acids. The CDR3: CASSPEDRAADTQYF. The CDR3 coding sequence is TGTGCCAGCTCCCCTGAGGACAGGGCTGCAGATACGCAGTATTTT.

The table lists this clonotype with many counts. The chain recombines TRBV2 with TRBJ2-3, with TRBD2 as a possible D gene (6 bases). The CDR3 length is 15 residues. V was cut by 4 bases and J by 4 bases, with 15 bases left in between. Germline V gene data show CDR1 as SNHLY and CDR2 as FYNNEI. This CDR3 is CASSGRDGGADTQYF. For the CDR3, the DNA is TGTGCCAGCAGTGGAAGGGATGGAGGGGCAGATACGCAGTATTTT.

In this sample, this clonotype turned up many times. The chain has TRBV6-6 and TRBJ2-3, with 9 bases lining up with TRBD2. The V segment lost 10 bases and the J segment 2 bases; nucleotides outside the gene matches: 7. The CDR3 loop spans 14 amino acids. CDR1 MNHNY and CDR2 SVGAGI come from the germline V gene (reference sequence). CDR3 sequence: CATQTSGHTDTQYF. The CDR3 DNA is TGTGCCACCCAGACTAGCGGCCACACAGATACGCAGTATTTT.